The sequence of this T cell receptor (beta chain) was determined in a study of T-cell memory formation after mild COVID-19. Via MiXCR, TCRdb re-called the 5' RACE reads, giving one row per CDR3 protein. The sample includes about 150,000 distinct CDR3 sequences, around a third of them seen just once. Only one count was recorded for this clonotype. Its antigen is as yet unknown. Per the germline V gene, CDR1 is SEHNR and CDR2 is FQNEAQ (reference sequence). V dropped 6 bases and J dropped 3; count of bases not matched to a gene: 11. The CDR3 loop spans 17 amino acids. Broader study findings: Clones that got smaller from day 15 to 85 had even CD4/CD8, while clones growing later tipped toward CD4+.

The chain combines TRBV7-9 with TRBJ2-2; 9 bases fit TRBD1. The sample was PBMCs or a T cell subset sorted from them (not recorded which). The sequence derives from an adult woman who had mild COVID-19 (a few samples of this study predate the infection). Cell type and time point are not known. The DNA of the CDR3 is TGTGCCAGCAGTTATCCGGGACAGGGAAGGGACACCGGGGAGCTGTTTTTT. It codes for CASSYPGQGRDTGELFF.